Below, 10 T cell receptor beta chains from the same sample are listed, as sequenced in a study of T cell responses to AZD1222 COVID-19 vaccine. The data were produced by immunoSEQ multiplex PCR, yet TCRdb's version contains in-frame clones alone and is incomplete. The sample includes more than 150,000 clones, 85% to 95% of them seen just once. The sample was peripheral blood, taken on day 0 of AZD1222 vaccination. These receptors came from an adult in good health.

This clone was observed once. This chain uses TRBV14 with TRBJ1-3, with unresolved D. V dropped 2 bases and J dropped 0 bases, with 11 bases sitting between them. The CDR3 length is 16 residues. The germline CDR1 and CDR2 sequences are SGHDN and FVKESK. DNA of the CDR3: TGTGCCAGCAGCCAAAGAACACCGTACTCTGGAAACACCATATATTTT. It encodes CASSQRTPYSGNTIYF.

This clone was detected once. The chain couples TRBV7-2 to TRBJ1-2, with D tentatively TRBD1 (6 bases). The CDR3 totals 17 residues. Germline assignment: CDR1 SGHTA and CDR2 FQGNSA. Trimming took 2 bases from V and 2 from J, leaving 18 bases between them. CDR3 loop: CASSLISWGRANYGYTF. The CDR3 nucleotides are TGTGCCAGCAGCTTAATATCGTGGGGGCGGGCGAACTATGGCTACACCTTC.

The CDR3 nucleotides read TGTGCCAGCAGCCAAGATATGCGGTTAGCAGATACGCAGTATTTT. Its protein is CASSQDMRLADTQYF. The chain has TRBV3-1 (or the pseudogene TRBV3-2) and TRBJ2-3; D unclear. Germline CDR1 and CDR2: LGHDT and YNNKEL (reference sequence). Trimming cost V 0 bases and J 4 bases, with 11 bases left between them. The CDR3 consists of 15 residues.

The CDR3 region is CASSPRGQPLGYTF. For the CDR3, the DNA is TGTGCCAGCAGCCCACGGGGACAGCCTCTGGGCTACACCTTC. The chain is built from TRBV7-9 and TRBJ1-2; 7 bases fit TRBD1. The CDR3 totals 14 residues. V trimming: 5 bases; J trimming: 8 bases; junction bases outside the gene matches: 11. From germline, CDR1 is SEHNR and CDR2 FQNEAQ (reference sequence).

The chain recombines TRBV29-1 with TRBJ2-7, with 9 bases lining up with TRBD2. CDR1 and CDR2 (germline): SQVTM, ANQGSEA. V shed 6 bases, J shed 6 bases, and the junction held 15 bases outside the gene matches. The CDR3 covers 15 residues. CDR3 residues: CSVAPGTSIGSEQYF. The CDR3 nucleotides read TGCAGCGTCGCCCCCGGGACTAGCATCGGTAGCGAGCAGTACTTC.

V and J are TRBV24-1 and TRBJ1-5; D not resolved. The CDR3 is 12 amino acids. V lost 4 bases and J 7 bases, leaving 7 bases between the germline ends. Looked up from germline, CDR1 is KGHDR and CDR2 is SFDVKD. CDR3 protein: CATSDPEQPQHF. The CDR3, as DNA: TGTGCCACCAGTGACCCAGAACAGCCCCAGCATTTT.

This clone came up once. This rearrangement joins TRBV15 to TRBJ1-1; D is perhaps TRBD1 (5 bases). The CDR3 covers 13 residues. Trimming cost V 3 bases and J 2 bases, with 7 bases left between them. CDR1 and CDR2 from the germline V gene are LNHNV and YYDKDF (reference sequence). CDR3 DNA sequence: TGTGCCACCAGCAGGACAGTCAACACTGAAGCTTTCTTT. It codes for CATSRTVNTEAFF.

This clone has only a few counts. The CDR3 DNA reads TGTGCCAGCTCCCTAGGACGGAACCATCAGCCCCAGCATTTT. Translating gives CASSLGRNHQPQHF. This chain connects TRBV18 to TRBJ1-5, with D unresolved. Germline CDR1 and CDR2: KGHSH and LQKENI. Between the trimmed V and J ends, which lost 6 bases and 5 bases, there was a span of 14 bases. The CDR3 has 14 residues.

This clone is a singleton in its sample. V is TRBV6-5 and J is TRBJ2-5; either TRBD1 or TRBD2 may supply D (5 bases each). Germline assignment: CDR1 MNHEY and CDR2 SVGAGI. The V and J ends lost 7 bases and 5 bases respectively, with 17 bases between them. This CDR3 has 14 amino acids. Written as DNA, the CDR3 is TGTGCCAGCAATCCGGGACGACTAAGGGAGACCCAGTACTTC. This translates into CASNPGRLRETQYF.

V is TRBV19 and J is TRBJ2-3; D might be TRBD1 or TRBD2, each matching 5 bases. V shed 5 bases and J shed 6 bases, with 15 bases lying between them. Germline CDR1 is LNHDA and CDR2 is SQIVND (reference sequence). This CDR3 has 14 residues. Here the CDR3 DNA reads TGTGCCAGTAGTCCGCCCGGGGCTGCGGATACGCAGTATTTT. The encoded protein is CASSPPGAADTQYF.